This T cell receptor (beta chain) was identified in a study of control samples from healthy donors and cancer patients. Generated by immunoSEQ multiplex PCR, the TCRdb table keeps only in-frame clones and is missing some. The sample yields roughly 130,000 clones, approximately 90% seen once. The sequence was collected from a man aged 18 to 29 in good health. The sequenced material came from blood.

The CDR3 here is CSAMRRIAFF. The CDR3 bases are TGCAGTGCTATGAGGCGGATTGCTTTCTTT. This chain links TRBV20-1 with TRBJ1-1; D call uncertain. The CDR3 is made up of 10 amino acids. The germline CDR1 and CDR2 sequences are DFQATT and SNEGSKA (reference sequence). Trimming took 4 bases from V and 11 from J, leaving 11 bases between them.